These 13 T cell receptor beta chains were sequenced from one sample in a study of T cells in tuberculosis. Profiled with immunoSEQ multiplex PCR; TCRdb holds only in-frame clones, not every one. The data contain fewer than 40,000 clones, nearly 97% of them singletons. The sequenced sample consisted of PBMCs. These receptors originate from a donor aged 10-29 years with latent tuberculosis or without tuberculosis infection.

The chain carries TRBV5-1 and TRBJ1-3; no reliable D call. CDR3 length: 15 residues. CDR1 is SGHRS and CDR2 is YFSETQ in the germline V gene. Trimming took off 0 bases at V and 1 base at J, with 8 bases between the two ends. In DNA, the CDR3 is TGCGCCAGCAGCTTGGGGACTGTATCTGGAAACACCATATATTTT. It yields the protein CASSLGTVSGNTIYF.

CDR3: CASSALDSYSGNTIYF. The CDR3 DNA follows: TGTGCCAGCAGTGCCTTGGACAGCTACTCTGGAAACACCATATATTTT. The rearrangement links TRBV25-1 to TRBJ1-3, with a weak D call TRBD1 (6 bases). This CDR3 comprises 16 residues. Germline CDR1 MGHDK, CDR2 SYGVNS. V lost 4 bases and J lost 0, with 13 bases in between.

This rearrangement joins TRBV15 to TRBJ1-1; D remains ambiguous. Germline-derived CDR1 and CDR2 are LNHNV and YYDKDF (reference sequence). V lost 1 base and J lost 6, with 9 bases in between. The CDR3 covers 13 residues. DNA for the CDR3: TGTGCCACCAGCAGAGGCGGGGATCCTGAAGCTTTCTTT. As protein: CATSRGGDPEAFF.

This chain joins TRBV18 and TRBJ2-7; 7 nucleotides align to TRBD1. J gave up 7 bases and V 0 bases, and 12 bases lay outside the gene matches. The length of the CDR3 is 16 residues. CDR1 is KGHSH and CDR2 is LQKENI in the germline V gene. The CDR3 reads CASSPPAGGGWGEQYF. The DNA of the CDR3 is TGTGCCAGCTCACCACCGGCAGGGGGTGGATGGGGTGAGCAGTACTTC. Full variable domain (missing parts from reference TRBV18 and TRBJ2-7): NAGVMQNPRHLVRRRGQEARLRCSPMKGHSHVYWYRQLPEEGLKFMVYLQKENIIDESGMPKERFSAEFPKEGPSILRIQQVVRGDSAAYFCASSPPAGGGWGEQYFGPGTRLTVT.

V and J are TRBV19 and TRBJ2-3, with D tentatively TRBD2 (6 bases). The V gene's germline CDR1 is LNHDA and CDR2 SQIVND (reference sequence). The CDR3 length is 15 residues. Trimming shortened V by 3 bases and J by 2 bases, and 12 bases separated the two germline ends. CDR3 in amino acids: CASSMRDPNTDTQYF. The CDR3 coding sequence is TGTGCCAGTAGTATGCGGGACCCCAACACAGATACGCAGTATTTT.

This clone has a single count. The chain carries TRBV5-4 and TRBJ1-2, with D perhaps TRBD1 (6 bases). The CDR3 covers 14 residues. Per germline, CDR1 SGHNT and CDR2 YYREEE (reference sequence). Trimming shortened V by 4 bases and J by 8 bases, and 18 bases separated the two germline ends. CDR3: CASSPMQGNRGYTF. As DNA, the CDR3 is TGTGCCAGCAGCCCAATGCAGGGGAATCGGGGCTACACCTTC.

Only one count was recorded for this clone. This chain joins TRBV28 and TRBJ2-1, with D tentatively TRBD2 (5 bases). V shed 5 bases and J shed 6 bases, with 17 bases lying between them. CDR1 and CDR2 (germline): MDHEN, SYDVKM. CDR3 size: 15 residues. The CDR3 sequence: CASSGFGVRINEQFF. In DNA, the CDR3 is TGTGCCAGCAGTGGGTTCGGGGTTCGTATCAATGAGCAGTTCTTC. The full variable domain, its missing parts supplied by reference TRBV28 and TRBJ2-1, is DVKVTQSSRYLVKRTGEKVFLECVQDMDHENMFWYRQDPGLGLRLIYFSYDVKMKEKGDIPEGYSVSREKKERFSLILESASTNQTSMYLCASSGFGVRINEQFFGPGTRLTVL.

This chain uses TRBV6-5 with TRBJ1-2; D may be TRBD1 (5 bases). V gave up 5 bases and J gave up 7 bases, with 14 bases separating them. CDR3 length equals 13 residues. Per the germline V gene, CDR1 is MNHEY and CDR2 is SVGAGI. The CDR3 is CASSLDNSVGYTF. The CDR3 DNA is TGTGCCAGCAGTCTGGACAACTCGGTTGGCTACACCTTC.

The chain recombines TRBV19 with TRBJ2-1; 7 bases map to TRBD2. This CDR3 contains 17 residues. The V segment lost 6 bases and the J segment 2 bases; nucleotides outside the gene matches: 13. Germline lookup yields CDR1 LNHDA and CDR2 SQIVND (reference sequence). For the CDR3, the DNA is TGTGCCAGTAGCCCATGGGGGGGAGGGCCTGCCTACAATGAGCAGTTCTTC. It is translated as CASSPWGGGPAYNEQFF.

V is TRBV5-1 and J is TRBJ2-7, with D possibly matching TRBD2 (6 bases). The CDR3 totals 15 residues. Germline assignment: CDR1 SGHRS and CDR2 YFSETQ. Trimming removed 4 bases from V and 3 bases from J, with 17 bases in between. As DNA, the CDR3 is TGCGCCAGCAGCCCGTCAGGGTGGCGGGACTACGAGCAGTACTTC. It specifies CASSPSGWRDYEQYF.

V usage is TRBV5-1 and J usage is TRBJ2-7, with 9 bases matching TRBD1. After removal of 3 bases from V and 3 bases from J, the junction contained 4 bases not matched to a gene. This CDR3 is built from 14 residues. CDR1 is SGHRS, CDR2 YFSETQ, per germline. In nucleotides, the CDR3 is TGCGCCAGCAGCTCGGGACAGGGAAACTACGAGCAGTACTTC. It is translated as CASSSGQGNYEQYF.

The V and J genes are TRBV9 and TRBJ2-3; 9 bases fit TRBD2. Looked up from germline, CDR1 is SGDLS and CDR2 is YYNGEE. V lost 3 bases and J lost 4; bases outside the gene matches: 24. The CDR3 spans 21 residues. Here the CDR3 DNA reads TGTGCCAGCAGCGGTCGACAGGGACGCACCGATGTAGCGGGAGCTGCAGATACGCAGTATTTT. This gives the protein CASSGRQGRTDVAGAADTQYF.

The rearrangement uses TRBV27 and TRBJ1-2; weak D call: TRBD1 (5 bases). Germline CDR1 is MNHEY and CDR2 is SMNVEV (reference sequence). The ends were cut back, 0 bases at V and 4 bases at J, with 15 bases in the middle. CDR3 length equals 16 residues. CDR3 sequence reads: CASSLSRGAGLYGYTF. The CDR3, as DNA: TGTGCCAGCAGTTTATCTCGAGGTGCAGGGCTCTATGGCTACACCTTC.